The present T cell receptor beta chain was sequenced within a study of CD8 T cells in ankylosing spondylitis. The study, taken as a whole, reports: Researchers reportedly found disease-linked clones significantly enriched in matched ankylosing spondylitis synovial fluid. Earlier work had already found some motif variants in reactive arthritis synovial fluid and blood. Within ankylosing spondylitis blood, a TCR beta motif made up of several highly homologous variants appeared to be characteristic.

As for this clonotype: Its target is not known.

A quantitative 5'-RACE method, one with molecular barcodes, was used to make TCR beta libraries. TCRdb analysed the 5' RACE reads with MiXCR anew, one entry per CDR3 protein. The sample lists 700,000 to 1,000,000 distinct CDR3 sequences, roughly 10% seen once, with 0.45% to 0.6% in the top ten. V shed 5 bases and J shed 0 bases, with 10 bases lying between them. The CDR3 length is 14 residues. Germline lookup yields CDR1 MNHEY and CDR2 SVGEGT. V and J are TRBV6-2 or TRBV6-3 and TRBJ2-5; D ambiguous. The clonotype was recovered from a male donor with ankylosing spondylitis. The sequenced sample consisted of blood, either unsorted or a sorted T cell fraction (not recorded which). DNA of the CDR3: TGTGCCAGCAGTACGACGCCCTACCAAGAGACCCAGTACTTC. This translates into CASSTTPYQETQYF.